This TCR beta chain came from a study of T cells after yellow fever vaccination. Looking at the study overall: SMART-Seq v4 Ultra Low Input served to prepare low-cell-number fractions. Study-wide points: Most clones from primary vaccination were detected again post-booster (approximately 97% CD4, 88% CD8). Researchers report a weaker secondary response that nonetheless peaked faster, day 5 versus 15.

Turning to this clonotype: Its antigen is unidentified.

The CDR3 runs 17 residues. Trimming pared 5 bases from V and 0 bases from J, leaving 18 bases between. The germline V gene encodes CDR1 SGHTA and CDR2 FQGTGA. As TCR cDNA was made by 5'RACE template switching, a universal primer site and UMIs were added. TCRdb called the 5' RACE reads again in MiXCR, with one record for every CDR3 protein. The sample consists of about 58,000 distinct CDR3 sequences, approximately 6.9% of them appearing once. The sample in question was CD8+ T cells sorted from PBMCs, obtained on the day of the first yellow fever vaccination. This sequence originates from a man between 18 and 35 years old who received the YFV17D yellow fever vaccine. The J gene is TRBJ2-3, the V gene TRBV7-3; possibly TRBD1 or TRBD2 for D (7 bases each). The CDR3 nucleotides are TGTGCCAGCAGCCCCAGGGGGGGGCCCACTAGCACAGATACGCAGTATTTT. Its translation is CASSPRGGPTSTDTQYF.